The rows below give T cell receptor beta chains drawn from one sample of a study of identical twins. Via MiXCR, TCRdb re-called the 5' RACE reads, giving one row per CDR3 protein. Altogether 1,800,000 or so distinct CDR3 sequences are present, about 32% being singletons, with the ten largest covering less than 0.35%. Sequenced sample: cord blood. These receptors came from a newborn girl in good health. The CDR3 runs from the conserved cysteine through the conserved F or W. A D gene is named only where the DNA matches it firmly. The listing skips clone size in some rows; elsewhere it reads once, few, many or a size class.

D gene,clone size,J gene,V gene,CDR3 DNA,CDR3 protein
NA,NA,TRBJ2-1,TRBV27,TGTGCCAGCAGTTCACGGGTTTACAATGAGCAGTTCTTC,CASSSRVYNEQFF
NA,NA,TRBJ2-7,TRBV7-9,TGTGCCAGCAGCTTAGAGGGGTACGTGTACGAGCAGTACTTC,CASSLEGYVYEQYF
NA,NA,TRBJ1-1,TRBV4-2,TGTGCCAGCAGCCAAGATAAGGTGAACACTGAAGCTTTCTTT,CASSQDKVNTEAFF
NA,NA,TRBJ2-7,TRBV11-2,TGTGCCAGCAGCTTAGACACCGTAGCCTCCGAGGGTCGCTACGAGCAGTACTTC,CASSLDTVASEGRYEQYF
TRBD1,few,TRBJ2-1,TRBV4-1,TGCGCCAGCAGCCAAGTAACAGGGGGCGCGGGCGATGAGCAGTTCTTC,CASSQVTGGAGDEQFF
NA,NA,TRBJ2-7,TRBV28,TGTGCCAGCAGTTCCCACCTTGGACCTACGGGGGAGCAGTACTTC,CASSSHLGPTGEQYF
NA,NA,TRBJ1-5,TRBV10-2,TGCGCCAGCAGCCGGGTCAACAATCAGCCCCAGCATTTT,CASSRVNNQPQHF
NA,few,TRBJ2-3,TRBV6-1,TGTGCCAGCAGTGAAAAAGGGGTCTGGGATACGCAGTATTTT,CASSEKGVWDTQYF
NA,few,TRBJ1-1,TRBV25-1,TGTGCCAGCAAGGTGGGTTTGCGAGCTTTCTTT,CASKVGLRAFF
NA,NA,TRBJ2-7,TRBV5-1,TGCGCCAGTAAGAGTGCCGATAGCTCCTACGAGCAGTACTTC,CASKSADSSYEQYF
TRBD2,few,TRBJ2-5,TRBV11-1,TGTGCCAGCAGCCCGGCGGCTAGCGGGAGGCGGCGGGAGACCCAGTACTTC,CASSPAASGRRRETQYF
NA,few,TRBJ2-1,TRBV7-8,TGTGCCAGCAGCTTAGGTAGGGTGGGAACTTACAATGAGCAGTTCTTC,CASSLGRVGTYNEQFF
NA,few,TRBJ2-7,TRBV20-1,TGCAGCGCGAAAGGCCTTACCTACGAGCAGTACTTC,CSAKGLTYEQYF
TRBD1,NA,TRBJ2-5,TRBV5-1,TGCGCCAGCAGCTTGCAGGGGGCGAGGGAGACCCAGTACTTC,CASSLQGARETQYF
TRBD2,NA,TRBJ2-7,TRBV28,TGTGCCAGCAGTTTGGGGCGACTAGCTTTCGAGCAGTACTTC,CASSLGRLAFEQYF
TRBD1,NA,TRBJ2-5,TRBV5-1,TGCGCCAGCAGCGCCACAACCGGGACAGGGATCAATGAGCAGTACTTC,CASSATTGTGINEQYF
NA,NA,TRBJ2-1,TRBV6-1,TGTGCCAGCAGCCACACCCAAAGACTATCCCGAGAGTGGACCCAGTTCTTC,CASSHTQRLSREWTQFF
NA,NA,TRBJ1-1,TRBV28,TGTGCCAGCAGCCCGAGGGGCAGGCCGAACACTGAAGCTTTCTTT,CASSPRGRPNTEAFF
NA,NA,TRBJ1-2,TRBV12-3/TRBV12-4,TGTGCCAGCACCCTGAGGTGGGGTACGGAGGGCTACACCTTC,CASTLRWGTEGYTF
NA,NA,TRBJ2-1,TRBV7-6,TGTGCCGGCAGCTTAGGGACGGGGAATGAGCAGTTCTTC,CAGSLGTGNEQFF
NA,NA,TRBJ2-3,TRBV27,TGTGCCAGCAGTCCCTTTCTGGACGGGGTCCCCACAGATACGCAGTATTTT,CASSPFLDGVPTDTQYF
TRBD1,few,TRBJ2-7,TRBV5-1,TGCGCCAGCAGCCCTTCGACAGGGTTCTACGAGCAGTACTTC,CASSPSTGFYEQYF
TRBD2,NA,TRBJ2-7,TRBV6-1,TGTGTCAGCGGAAGACTAGCGGGAATCGACGAGCAGTACTTC,CVSGRLAGIDEQYF
NA,NA,TRBJ2-7,TRBV12-3/TRBV12-4,TGTGCCAGCAGTCCCCCCGGGACAACCTACGAGCAGTACTTC,CASSPPGTTYEQYF
NA,few,TRBJ2-7,TRBV20-1,TGCAGTGCGCTTGGGGGCGAGCAGTACTTC,CSALGGEQYF
TRBD2,NA,TRBJ2-1,TRBV27,TGTGCCAGCAGTTTATCTTATCGGACTAGCGGGAGGGGTAATGAGCAGTTCTTC,CASSLSYRTSGRGNEQFF
NA,few,TRBJ2-1,TRBV12-3/TRBV12-4,TGTGCCAGCACCCCTGGCGGAACCTACAATGAGCAGTTCTTC,CASTPGGTYNEQFF
NA,few,TRBJ2-1,TRBV20-1,TGCAGTGCTAGACACCGGGGTAGCTCCTACAATGAGCAGTTCTTC,CSARHRGSSYNEQFF
NA,NA,TRBJ1-5,TRBV6-1,TGTGCCGGCAGGGTAGCAGGCAATCAGCCCCAGCATTTT,CAGRVAGNQPQHF
NA,NA,TRBJ2-7,TRBV6-6,TGTGCCAGCAGTTACTCTGCAGGGTTTCGGACCTACGAGCAGTACTTC,CASSYSAGFRTYEQYF
TRBD1,few,TRBJ1-2,TRBV20-1,TGCAGTGGAGGGACAGGGGGCGCGTACTATGGCTACACCTTC,CSGGTGGAYYGYTF
TRBD1,NA,TRBJ1-2,TRBV12-3/TRBV12-4,TGTGCCAGCAGTTTTACCGGGACAGAAGCTTTATGCACCTTC,CASSFTGTEALCTF
NA,NA,TRBJ2-4,TRBV13,TGTGCCAGCAGCTTAGGCGAACAGGGAGGTATTATAGCCAAAAACATTCAGTACTTC,CASSLGEQGGIIAKNIQYF
NA,NA,TRBJ1-2,TRBV20-1,TGCAGTTCACCCCGGGACGCAAACTATGGCTACACCTTC,CSSPRDANYGYTF
NA,NA,TRBJ2-7,TRBV5-5,TGTGCCAGCAGCCAGGACTTTTGCGAGCAGTACTTC,CASSQDFCEQYF
NA,NA,TRBJ2-5,TRBV10-1,TGCGCCAGCAGTGATTATGCGCCGAGCTCCTACAATGAGCAGTACTTC,CASSDYAPSSYNEQYF
TRBD1,NA,TRBJ1-2,TRBV11-2,TGTGCCAGCAGCAAGGGACAGACCTATGGCTACACCTTC,CASSKGQTYGYTF
TRBD1,NA,TRBJ1-1,TRBV10-3,TGTGCCATCAGAGGACCCGGGACAGGGAATGAAGCTTTCTTT,CAIRGPGTGNEAFF
NA,once,TRBJ2-5,TRBV5-6,TGTGCCAGCAGCAGCAGTTCGGTCCAGCAGTACTTC,CASSSSSVQQYF
NA,NA,TRBJ2-4,TRBV6-6,TGTGCCAGCAGCCGTGACACCCAAAACATTCAGTACTTC,CASSRDTQNIQYF
TRBD2,NA,TRBJ2-5,TRBV29-1,TGCAGCGTTGATCTAGCGGGAGGGCCTGAGACCCAGTACTTC,CSVDLAGGPETQYF
NA,few,TRBJ1-5,TRBV12-3/TRBV12-4,TGTGCCAGCACTCGGGCAAACCCACGCAATCAGCCCCAGCATTTT,CASTRANPRNQPQHF
NA,many,TRBJ2-2,TRBV28,TGTGCCAGCAGTTTGTTCGGGGAGCTGTTTTTT,CASSLFGELFF
TRBD2,many,TRBJ2-7,TRBV6-1,TGTGCCAGCAGCCCACTAGCGGGGGCCTCCTACGAGCAGTACTTC,CASSPLAGASYEQYF
NA,NA,TRBJ2-3,TRBV7-2,TGTGCCAGCAGCTTGACGATAACTAGCAGCACAGATACGCAGTATTTT,CASSLTITSSTDTQYF